This TCR beta chain derives from a study of T-cell memory formation after mild COVID-19. At the level of the study: Most TCR clusters belonged to a single donor.

cDNA libraries for TCR alpha and TCR beta, carrying sample barcodes and UMIs, came from 5'RACE with constant-segment primers. TCRdb fed the 5' RACE reads into MiXCR, producing one record per CDR3 protein. The table shows fewer than 450,000 distinct CDR3 sequences, with 24% occurring only once. General study findings and limits: The study detected some responding clones in pre-infection memory, suggesting cross-reactive memory joined. The study found balanced CD4/CD8 in clones contracting day 15 to 85 and a CD4+ lean in later expanders.

Concerning this clonotype: Its antigen is still unknown.

This CDR3 has 12 amino acids. Material for sequencing was PBMCs or a T cell subset sorted from them (not recorded which). The sequence derives from an adult woman who had mild COVID-19 (a few samples of this study predate the infection). Cell type and time point are not known. The J gene is TRBJ1-6, the V gene TRBV21-1. TRBV21-1 is deemed a pseudogene. The CDR3, as DNA: TGTGCCAGCAGGGCGGGTAATTCACCCCTCCACTTT. It encodes CASRAGNSPLHF.